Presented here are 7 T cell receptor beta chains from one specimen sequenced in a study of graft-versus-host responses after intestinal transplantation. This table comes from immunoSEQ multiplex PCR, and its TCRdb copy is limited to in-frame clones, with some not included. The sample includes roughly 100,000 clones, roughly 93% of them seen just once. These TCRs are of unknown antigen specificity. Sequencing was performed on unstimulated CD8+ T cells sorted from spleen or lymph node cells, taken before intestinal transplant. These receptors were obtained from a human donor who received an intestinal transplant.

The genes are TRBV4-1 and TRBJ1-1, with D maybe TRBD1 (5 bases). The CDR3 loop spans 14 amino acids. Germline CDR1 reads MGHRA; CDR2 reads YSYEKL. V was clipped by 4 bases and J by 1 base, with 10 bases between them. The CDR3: CASSLWGGNTEAFF. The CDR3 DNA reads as TGCGCCAGCAGCCTGTGGGGGGGGAACACTGAAGCTTTCTTT.

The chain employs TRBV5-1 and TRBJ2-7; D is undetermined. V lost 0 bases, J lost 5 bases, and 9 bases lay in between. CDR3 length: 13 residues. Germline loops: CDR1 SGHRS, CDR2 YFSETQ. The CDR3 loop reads CASSLVIEDEQYF. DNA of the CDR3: TGCGCCAGCAGCTTGGTTATCGAGGACGAGCAGTACTTC.

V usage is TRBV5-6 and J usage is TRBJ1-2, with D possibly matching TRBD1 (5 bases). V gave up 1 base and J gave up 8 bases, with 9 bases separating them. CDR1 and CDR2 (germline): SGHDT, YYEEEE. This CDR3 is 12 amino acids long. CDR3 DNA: TGTGCCAGCAGCTTGAGCAGGGAGGGCTACACCTTC. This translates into CASSLSREGYTF.

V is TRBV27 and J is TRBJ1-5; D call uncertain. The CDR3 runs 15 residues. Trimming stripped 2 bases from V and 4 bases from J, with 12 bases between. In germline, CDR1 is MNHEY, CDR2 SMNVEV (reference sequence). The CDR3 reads CASSLMAGGNQPQHF. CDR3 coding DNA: TGTGCCAGCAGTTTAATGGCAGGAGGGAATCAGCCCCAGCATTTT.

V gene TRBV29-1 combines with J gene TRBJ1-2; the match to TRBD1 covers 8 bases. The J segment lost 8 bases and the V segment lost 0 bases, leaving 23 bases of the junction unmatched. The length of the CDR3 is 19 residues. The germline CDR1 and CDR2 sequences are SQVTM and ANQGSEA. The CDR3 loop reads CSVEDSSIRRTGNIDGYTF. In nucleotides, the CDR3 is TGCAGCGTTGAAGATTCGAGCATTAGACGGACAGGGAATATCGACGGCTACACCTTC.

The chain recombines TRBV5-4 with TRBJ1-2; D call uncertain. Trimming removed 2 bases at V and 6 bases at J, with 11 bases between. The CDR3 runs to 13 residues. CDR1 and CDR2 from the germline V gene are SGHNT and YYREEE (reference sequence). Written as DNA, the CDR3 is TGTGCCAGCAGCTTCTGGGAGGGTAATGGCTACACCTTC. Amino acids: CASSFWEGNGYTF.

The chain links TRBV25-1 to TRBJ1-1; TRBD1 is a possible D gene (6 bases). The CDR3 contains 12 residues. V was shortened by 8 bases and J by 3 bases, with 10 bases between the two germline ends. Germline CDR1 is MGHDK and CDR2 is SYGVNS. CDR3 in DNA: TGTGCCAGCGGGGGGGCGGACACTGAAGCTTTCTTT. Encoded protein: CASGGADTEAFF.